The source of this T cell receptor (beta chain) is a study of T-cell memory formation after mild COVID-19. As regards this clonotype: The antigen is unknown.

TCR alpha and TCR beta cDNA libraries with sample barcodes and UMIs came from 5'RACE using constant-segment primers. TCRdb re-called the 5' RACE reads through MiXCR, storing one row per CDR3 protein. The profile shows roughly 320,000 distinct CDR3 sequences, around 27% of them singletons. This CDR3 is 16 amino acids long. CDR1 and CDR2 from the germline V gene are MNHEY and SVGAGI. V was trimmed by 4 bases and J by 1 base, leaving 16 bases between them. Findings and limits, study-wide: Unconfirmed was the SARS-CoV-2 specificity of second-wave clones that peaked on day 37.

The V call is TRBV6-5, the J call TRBJ1-2, with D possibly TRBD1 on 5 matching bases. This clonotype was obtained from an adult woman who had mild COVID-19 (a few samples of this study predate the infection). Cell type and time point are not known. The sequencing input was PBMCs or a T cell subset sorted from them (not recorded which). The CDR3 region is CASSSRRVGLNYGYTF. The CDR3 region has the DNA TGTGCCAGCAGTTCTCGGAGGGTGGGACTTAACTATGGCTACACCTTC.